One sample yielded the 16 T cell receptor beta chains listed below, sequenced in a study of beta chain features in type 1 diabetes. Study outcomes and limitations: When Type 1 diabetes patients were examined, their TCRB CDR3s proved moderately but significantly shorter in all four CD4+ subsets.

Isolated RNA was reverse transcribed in full, so expressed TCRB transcripts were sequenced. Assay used: immunoSEQ multiplex PCR; TCRdb lists only in-frame clones, some missing. The table has about 640,000 clones, around an eighth seen once. The antigens these receptors bind are not known. The sample taken for sequencing was naive CD4+ T cells from blood. The receptors originated from a man aged 25-45 years with type 1 diabetes.

This chain joins TRBV19 and TRBJ1-5; no reliable D call. Trimming cost V 3 bases and J 5 bases, with 14 bases left between them. The germline V gene has CDR1 LNHDA and CDR2 SQIVND (reference sequence). There are 15 residues in the CDR3. CDR3 sequence: CASSIEGREDQPQHF. The CDR3 region has the DNA TGTGCCAGTAGTATCGAGGGTCGGGAGGATCAGCCCCAGCATTTT.

The genes are TRBV11-3 and TRBJ2-1; D might be TRBD1 (5 bases). V dropped 6 bases and J dropped 1 base, with 16 bases sitting between them. Germline values: CDR1 SGHNT, CDR2 YENEEA. The CDR3 loop spans 16 amino acids. The CDR3 loop is CASSPGTGISYNEQFF. CDR3 bases: TGTGCCAGCAGTCCCGGCACAGGTATTTCCTACAATGAGCAGTTCTTC.

This CDR3 reads CAISESGAAETQYF. CDR3 coding DNA: TGTGCCATCAGTGAGTCGGGGGCGGCGGAGACCCAGTACTTC. The chain uses TRBV10-3 and TRBJ2-5; D may be TRBD1 (6 bases). This CDR3 is built from 14 residues. Trimming left V 0 bases short and J 5 bases short, with 10 bases between. Germline V CDR1 and CDR2: ENHRY, SYGVKD.

Concerning this clone: This sample includes further DNA sequences coding for the same CDR3. This sequence joins TRBV6-6 and TRBJ2-7; D gene uncertain. CDR3 size: 13 residues. Deletions cut 2 bases from V and 0 bases from J, with 5 bases between. Germline CDR1 reads MNHNY; CDR2 reads SVGAGI (reference sequence). CDR3 coding DNA: TGTGCCAGCAGTTACAGGGACTCCTACGAGCAGTACTTC. Protein sequence: CASSYRDSYEQYF.

The V gene is TRBV7-2, the J gene TRBJ1-2; possibly TRBD1 for D (5 bases). The CDR3 spans 15 residues. Germline CDR1 SGHTA, CDR2 FQGNSA. V lost 5 bases and J 3 bases, leaving 16 bases between the germline ends. The CDR3 is CASSPRPGKDYGYTF. The CDR3 coding sequence is TGTGCCAGCAGCCCCAGGCCAGGGAAGGACTATGGCTACACCTTC.

There are a few counts of this clone. V is TRBV7-3 and J is TRBJ2-5; TRBD2 is a possible D gene (5 bases). Trimming removed 3 bases at V and 3 bases at J, with 14 bases between. This CDR3 has 15 residues. CDR1 is SGHTA and CDR2 is FQGTGA in the germline V gene. CDR3 DNA: TGTGCCAGCAGCTTCAATGGCTTGAGGGAAGAGACCCAGTACTTC. Translation: CASSFNGLREETQYF.

This clone has a handful of counts. This chain connects TRBV19 to TRBJ2-3; D is perhaps TRBD2 (6 bases). Trimming removed 5 bases from V and 2 bases from J, with 8 bases in between. CDR3 length equals 13 residues. Germline V gene lookup returns CDR1 LNHDA and CDR2 SQIVND (reference sequence). CDR3 in DNA: TGTGCCAGTAGTCCTAGCGACACAGATACGCAGTATTTT. Translating it yields CASSPSDTDTQYF.

This clone was seen only once. The chain uses TRBV18 and TRBJ2-5; TRBD2 aligns across 15 bases. The junction had 10 bases not matched to a gene; V was cut back by 3 bases and J by 5 bases. Per the germline V gene, CDR1 is KGHSH and CDR2 is LQKENI. This CDR3 is built from 18 residues. The CDR3 loop is CASSPRTSGGAEYETQYF. CDR3 in DNA: TGTGCCAGCTCACCGCGGACTAGCGGGGGGGCCGAGTATGAGACCCAGTACTTC.

The chain couples TRBV9 to TRBJ2-7; possibly TRBD2 for D (5 bases). Germline lookup yields CDR1 SGDLS and CDR2 YYNGEE. This CDR3 spans 14 amino acids. Trimming stripped 0 bases from V and 7 bases from J, with 14 bases between. CDR3 residues: CASSVAAVGEEQYF. DNA of the CDR3: TGTGCCAGCAGCGTAGCGGCCGTCGGGGAAGAGCAGTACTTC.

This clone has a handful of counts. The chain joins TRBV2 to TRBJ2-5; D is possibly TRBD1 (5 bases). Trimming stripped 2 bases from V and 2 bases from J, with 12 bases between. Per the germline V gene, CDR1 is SNHLY and CDR2 is FYNNEI. The CDR3 totals 15 residues. CDR3 nucleotides: TGTGCCAGCAGTGAACTCGGACACAAGCAAGAGACCCAGTACTTC. As protein: CASSELGHKQETQYF.

Only a few counts were recorded for this clone. The J gene is TRBJ1-3, the V gene TRBV6-6, with unresolved D. Trimming removed 6 bases at V and 9 bases at J, with 15 bases between. Germline CDR1 reads MNHNY; CDR2 reads SVGAGI (reference sequence). CDR3 length: 13 amino acids. The CDR3 bases are TGTGCCAGCAGCTTACGTGAGGGAGGCACCATATATTTT. Amino acids: CASSLREGGTIYF.

This clone showed up many times. The V call is TRBV2, the J call TRBJ2-3, with D possibly matching TRBD1 (5 bases). The V end was cut by 8 bases, the J end by 6 bases, with 6 bases between. CDR3 length: 10 amino acids. Germline CDR1 is SNHLY and CDR2 is FYNNEI. DNA of the CDR3: TGTGCCAGCGGGGCGGATACGCAGTATTTT. Amino acid sequence: CASGADTQYF.

This clone was seen more than once but under ten times. The rearrangement uses TRBV30 and TRBJ1-2; 7 nucleotides agree with TRBD1. Germline CDR1 and CDR2: GTSNPN and SVGIG (reference sequence). The length of the CDR3 is 16 residues. Germline trimming cut 0 bases from V and 4 bases from J; bases unmatched to any gene: 11. The CDR3 sequence: CAWSVSGGTTVYGYTF. CDR3 bases: TGTGCCTGGAGTGTGTCAGGGGGTACAACAGTCTATGGCTACACCTTC.

This chain uses TRBV4-2 with TRBJ2-5; 9 bases align to TRBD2. Germline trimming cut 0 bases from V and 3 bases from J; bases unmatched to any gene: 2. This CDR3 region has 15 residues. Germline CDR1 LGHNA, CDR2 YNFKEQ. The CDR3 DNA sequence: TGTGCCAGCAGCCAAGAGGCTAGCGGGGAAGAGACCCAGTACTTC. Translated, it gives CASSQEASGEETQYF.

The chain is built from TRBV11-2 and TRBJ2-7; weak D call: TRBD2 (6 bases). The CDR3 loop spans 15 amino acids. Trimming removed 1 base at V and 3 bases at J, with 13 bases between. Germline V gene sequence: CDR1 SGHAT, CDR2 FQNNGV. CDR3 residues: CASSLVAAGLYEQYF. The CDR3 coding sequence is TGTGCCAGCAGCTTAGTTGCAGCGGGCCTCTACGAGCAGTACTTC.

This clone showed up just a few times. The chain carries TRBV29-1 and TRBJ1-5; TRBD1 is a possible D gene (6 bases). The germline gives CDR1 SQVTM, CDR2 ANQGSEA. Trimming pared 5 bases from V and 0 bases from J, leaving 8 bases between. This CDR3 has 13 amino acids. The CDR3 nucleotides are TGCAGCGTTAGGGACACTAGCAATCAGCCCCAGCATTTT. This translates into CSVRDTSNQPQHF.